The 30 T cell receptor beta chains given below trace back to one sample, sequenced in a study of cytomegalovirus exposure and HLA in healthy donors. TCRdb's copy holds only in-frame clones and misses some; the assay was immunoSEQ multiplex PCR. The table has 55,000 to 75,000 clones, just under 95% seen once. What was sequenced was PBMCs. The receptors shown here come from a man aged 18 to 29 in good health and CMV-seropositive.

V usage is TRBV27 and J usage is TRBJ2-7; 9 bases agree with TRBD2. Germline V gene data show CDR1 as MNHEY and CDR2 as SMNVEV (reference sequence). V dropped 5 bases and J dropped 4; count of bases not matched to a gene: 9. The CDR3 length is 15 residues. CDR3 sequence reads: CASSPGASGKYEQYF. CDR3 in DNA: TGTGCCAGCAGTCCTGGGGCTAGCGGGAAGTACGAGCAGTACTTC.

This clone came up once. The rearrangement links TRBV7-2 to TRBJ2-1; TRBD2 is a possible D gene (6 bases). CDR1 is SGHTA and CDR2 is FQGNSA in the germline V gene. Deletions cut 5 bases from V and 4 bases from J, with 18 bases between. The CDR3 sequence is 16 residues long. The CDR3 protein is CASSRYTGTQYNEQFF. The CDR3 DNA is TGTGCCAGCAGCAGGTACACCGGGACTCAATACAATGAGCAGTTCTTC.

This clone was observed a single time. J is TRBJ2-2 and V is TRBV10-1; D not certain. The CDR3 has 13 amino acids. CDR1 and CDR2 (germline): WNHNN, SYGVQD (reference sequence). Trimming took off 5 bases at V and 7 bases at J, with 11 bases between the two ends. DNA of the CDR3: TGCGCCAGCAGTCGAACGTTACACGGGGAGCTGTTTTTT. It is translated as CASSRTLHGELFF.

The V and J genes are TRBV13 and TRBJ2-1, with TRBD1 matching 9 bases. The germline CDR1 and CDR2 sequences are PRHDT and FYEKMQ (reference sequence). The junction had 0 bases not matched to a gene; V was cut back by 0 bases and J by 6 bases. The CDR3 contains 14 residues. The CDR3 nucleotides are TGTGCCAGCAGCTTAGGGACAGGGGGCAATGAGCAGTTCTTC. As protein: CASSLGTGGNEQFF.

The chain uses TRBV27 and TRBJ1-2; D may be TRBD1 (5 bases). V was shortened by 3 bases and J by 4 bases, with 9 bases between the two germline ends. This CDR3 contains 13 residues. Per germline, CDR1 MNHEY and CDR2 SMNVEV (reference sequence). The CDR3 DNA is TGTGCCAGCAGTTTGTCAGGGCTCTATGGCTACACCTTC. Translating it yields CASSLSGLYGYTF.

The gene calls are TRBV19 and TRBJ2-3; TRBD2 agrees at 13 bases. The CDR3 covers 16 residues. Germline-derived CDR1 and CDR2 are LNHDA and SQIVND (reference sequence). V dropped 9 bases and J dropped 8; count of bases not matched to a gene: 14. CDR3 amino acids: CASTRNPGLAGTTQYF. The CDR3 DNA follows: TGTGCCAGCACGAGAAATCCGGGACTAGCGGGAACTACGCAGTATTTT.

The chain recombines TRBV6-5 with TRBJ1-4; D not certain. Trimming took off 7 bases at V and 5 bases at J, with 5 bases between the two ends. The germline gives CDR1 MNHEY, CDR2 SVGAGI. CDR3 length: 11 residues. The chain's CDR3 is CASMRNEKLFF. The CDR3 DNA reads as TGTGCCAGCATGCGAAATGAAAAACTGTTTTTT.

The chain couples TRBV6-5 to TRBJ2-5; 9 bases align to TRBD1. TRBJ2-7 matches the DNA end more closely, so the J call is doubtful. CDR3 size: 15 residues. The germline gives CDR1 MNHEY, CDR2 SVGAGI. DNA of the CDR3: TGTGCCAGCAGTTACCAGGACAGGGGCGGCTACGAGCAGTACTTC. Protein: CASSYQDRGGYEQYF.

The chain carries TRBV30 and TRBJ2-7; 10 bases are a match to TRBD2. Germline lookup yields CDR1 GTSNPN and CDR2 SVGIG (reference sequence). The ends lost 1 base at V and 4 bases at J; junction bases unmatched: 7. The CDR3 contains 15 residues. CDR3: CAWSEGLANPYEQYF. The DNA for the CDR3 is TGTGCCTGGAGTGAGGGACTAGCGAACCCATACGAGCAGTACTTC.

The chain has TRBV28 and TRBJ2-1; 9 bases map to TRBD2. With 6 bases clipped from V and 9 bases from J, the junction kept 9 bases outside the gene matches. CDR1 MDHEN and CDR2 SYDVKM come from the germline V gene. The length of the CDR3 is 14 residues. CDR3 amino acids: CASSLGRGGTEQFF. Written as DNA, the CDR3 is TGTGCCAGCAGCCTAGGGCGGGGGGGCACTGAGCAGTTCTTC.

The sample holds a few counts of this clone. The rearrangement links TRBV6-4 to TRBJ2-3; a possible D gene is TRBD1 (5 bases). The germline V gene has CDR1 MRHNA and CDR2 SNTAGT. V gave up 2 bases and J gave up 5 bases, with 8 bases separating them. The CDR3 length is 13 residues. The CDR3 region is CASSDNDRDTQYF. In DNA, the CDR3 is TGTGCCAGCAGTGACAATGACAGAGATACGCAGTATTTT.

The V gene is TRBV5-4, the J gene TRBJ2-1; 11 bases match TRBD2. Germline loops: CDR1 SGHNT, CDR2 YYREEE (reference sequence). Trimming at V came to 4 bases and at J to 5 bases, leaving 5 bases not matched to a gene. The CDR3 is made up of 15 amino acids. The CDR3 DNA follows: TGTGCCAGCAGCCAAGCACTAGCGGGGGACAATGAGCAGTTCTTC. Residues: CASSQALAGDNEQFF.

The V gene is TRBV7-2, the J gene TRBJ1-1, with a weak D call TRBD1 (5 bases). The CDR3 is made up of 16 amino acids. The V end was cut by 1 base, the J end by 2 bases, with 14 bases between. Looked up from germline, CDR1 is SGHTA and CDR2 is FQGNSA. The CDR3 DNA reads TGTGCCAGCAGCTTAGTTTTGGTTCGGACAAACACTGAAGCTTTCTTT. Residues: CASSLVLVRTNTEAFF.

V gene TRBV7-3 combines with J gene TRBJ2-3; 7 bases line up with TRBD1. V was pared by 4 bases and J by 2 bases, with 3 bases of the junction left unmatched. The CDR3 loop spans 14 amino acids. CDR1 and CDR2 from the germline V gene are SGHTA and FQGTGA. DNA of the CDR3: TGTGCCAGCAGCTCCGACAGGGCCACAGATACGCAGTATTTT. This encodes CASSSDRATDTQYF.

The rearrangement uses TRBV2 and TRBJ1-1, with TRBD1 as a possible D gene (6 bases). The V end lost 4 bases, the J end lost 11 bases, and 23 bases lay between the germline ends. The CDR3 is 15 amino acids. The germline CDR1 and CDR2 sequences are SNHLY and FYNNEI. The CDR3 region is CASSGPRTVAAGAFF. CDR3 DNA: TGTGCCAGCAGTGGACCTAGGACAGTGGCCGCCGGGGCTTTCTTT.

The V gene is TRBV4-2, the J gene TRBJ2-3, with 11 bases matching TRBD2. Germline values: CDR1 LGHNA, CDR2 YNFKEQ. V lost 0 bases and J lost 6; bases outside the gene matches: 11. The CDR3 runs 18 residues. The CDR3 here is CASSQDLVTSGGGDTQYF. DNA of the CDR3: TGTGCCAGCAGCCAAGATTTGGTTACTAGCGGGGGTGGTGATACGCAGTATTTT.

This chain joins TRBV30 and TRBJ1-4, with a possible D match to TRBD1 (5 bases). This CDR3 has 13 residues. V dropped 4 bases and J dropped 5 bases, with 11 bases sitting between them. Germline lookup yields CDR1 GTSNPN and CDR2 SVGIG (reference sequence). The CDR3: CAWMRGTNEKLFF. The CDR3 coding sequence is TGTGCCTGGATGCGGGGGACGAATGAAAAACTGTTTTTT.

The chain recombines TRBV6-1 with TRBJ2-5, with 10 bases identical to TRBD1. The trim removed 5 bases at V and 4 bases at J, leaving 4 bases unmatched. The CDR3 runs to 14 residues. From germline, CDR1 is MNHNS and CDR2 SASEGT. CDR3 region: CASSTGQGRETQYF. The CDR3 DNA follows: TGTGCCAGCAGTACGGGACAGGGGAGAGAGACCCAGTACTTC.

This chain connects TRBV21-1 to TRBJ2-1; the D call of TRBD2 is as the table states it, not checked on the DNA. TRBV21-1 has pseudogene status. This CDR3 has 19 residues. This CDR3 reads CASSINYRFSGGGFPEQFF. For the CDR3, the DNA is TGTGCCAGCAGCATAAATTACCGATTCTCGGGGGGCGGTTTTCCCGAGCAGTTCTTC.

The rearrangement links TRBV12-5 to TRBJ2-3, with 7 nucleotides matching TRBD1. Germline assignment: CDR1 LGHNT and CDR2 FRNRAP. The CDR3 has 12 amino acids. Losses at the gene ends were 6 bases for V and 10 bases for J; bases not matched to a gene: 7. The chain's CDR3 is CASGEGGFAQYF. The CDR3 coding sequence is TGTGCTAGTGGGGAAGGGGGCTTCGCGCAGTATTTT.

The chain combines TRBV2 with TRBJ1-2, with TRBD1 matching 7 bases. V was clipped by 6 bases and J by 1 base; unmatched bases: 2. The CDR3 sequence is 13 residues long. CDR1 and CDR2 from the germline V gene are SNHLY and FYNNEI. In DNA form, the CDR3 reads TGTGCCAGCAGGACAGGGAATAACTATGGCTACACCTTC. Translation: CASRTGNNYGYTF.

This chain connects TRBV14 to TRBJ1-2, with D unclear. The CDR3 is 16 residues long. CDR1 and CDR2 (germline): SGHDN, FVKESK. Trimming cost V 0 bases and J 4 bases, with 15 bases left between them. CDR3 nucleotide sequence: TGTGCCAGCAGCCAAGATTTAGGAGGGCCGGTCTATGGCTACACCTTC. Protein product: CASSQDLGGPVYGYTF.

This clone was recorded once. The chain links TRBV14 to TRBJ2-7, with D unresolved. This CDR3 is built from 13 residues. Germline V gene data show CDR1 as SGHDN and CDR2 as FVKESK. Trimming took 0 bases from V and 1 from J, leaving 4 bases between them. The CDR3 coding sequence is TGTGCCAGCAGCCAAGACAGGTCCTACGAGCAGTACTTC. Its translation is CASSQDRSYEQYF.

The chain combines TRBV30 with TRBJ1-1; 8 bases line up with TRBD1. The germline CDR1 and CDR2 sequences are GTSNPN and SVGIG (reference sequence). This CDR3 is 14 amino acids long. Trimming at V came to 5 bases and at J to 0 bases, leaving 5 bases not matched to a gene. Here the CDR3 DNA reads TGTGCCTGGGGGATGACAGGGGTGAACACTGAAGCTTTCTTT. This sequence encodes CAWGMTGVNTEAFF.

The rearrangement uses TRBV5-1 and TRBJ2-2; 13 bases agree with TRBD2. J lost 2 bases, V lost 0 bases, and 1 base had no gene match. CDR1 is SGHRS, CDR2 YFSETQ, per germline. The CDR3 contains 17 residues. CDR3: CASSLGLAGGNTGELFF. The CDR3 DNA is TGCGCCAGCAGCTTGGGACTAGCGGGAGGTAACACCGGGGAGCTGTTTTTT.

V gene TRBV7-2 combines with J gene TRBJ2-3; 8 bases map to TRBD2. This CDR3 region has 15 residues. Germline CDR1 is SGHTA and CDR2 is FQGNSA. Trimming removed 5 bases from V and 4 bases from J; junction bases left unmatched: 8. The CDR3 loop reads CASSLTGGAADTQYF. CDR3 bases: TGTGCCAGCAGCCTAACCGGGGGGGCGGCAGATACGCAGTATTTT. Variable domain in full (rest from reference TRBV7-2 and TRBJ2-3): GAGVSQSPSNKVTEKGKDVELRCDPISGHTALYWYRQSLGQGLEFLIYFQGNSAPDKSGLPSDRFSAERTGGSVSTLTIQRTQQEDSAVYLCASSLTGGAADTQYFGPGTRLTVL.

The chain is built from TRBV6-6 and TRBJ1-3; no definite D call. The CDR3 extends over 13 amino acids. Germline V gene lookup returns CDR1 MNHNY and CDR2 SVGAGI (reference sequence). The V and J ends lost 7 bases and 3 bases respectively, with 10 bases between them. Here the CDR3 reads CASMGGSGNTIYF. The DNA for the CDR3 is TGTGCCAGCATGGGAGGGAGTGGAAACACCATATATTTT.

As regards this clone: Different DNA sequences within this sample yield the same CDR3. The CDR3 protein is CASSLGQGDGYTF. The CDR3 nucleotides read TGTGCCAGCAGCCTCGGACAGGGGGATGGCTACACCTTC. The rearrangement uses TRBV7-9 and TRBJ1-2; 10 bases are shared with TRBD1. The V and J ends lost 5 bases and 6 bases, in that order; junction bases with no gene match: 3. Germline CDR1 SEHNR, CDR2 FQNEAQ (reference sequence). The CDR3 is made up of 13 amino acids. Full variable domain (missing parts from reference TRBV7-9 and TRBJ1-2): DTGVSQNPRHKITKRGQNVTFRCDPISEHNRLYWYRQTLGQGPEFLTYFQNEAQLEKSRLLSDRFSAERPKGSFSTLEIQRTEQGDSAMYLCASSLGQGDGYTFGSGTRLTVV.

The chain combines TRBV7-9 with TRBJ1-6; TRBD1 aligns across 7 bases. The V gene end was trimmed by 3 bases and the J gene end by 5 bases; junction bases not matched to a gene: 1. CDR1 SEHNR and CDR2 FQNEAQ come from the germline V gene (reference sequence). This CDR3 contains 14 residues. CDR3 bases: TGTGCCAGCAGCTTTCAGGGGGATAATTCACCCCTCCACTTT. This codes for CASSFQGDNSPLHF.

The chain recombines TRBV27 with TRBJ1-6; the match to TRBD1 covers 9 bases. This CDR3 region has 16 residues. Trimming at V came to 5 bases and at J to 10 bases, leaving 12 bases not matched to a gene. Germline CDR1 is MNHEY and CDR2 is SMNVEV (reference sequence). The CDR3 sequence is CASSPRPTGGRSPLHF. CDR3 sequence (DNA): TGTGCCAGCAGTCCCCGCCCGACAGGGGGAAGATCACCCCTCCACTTT.